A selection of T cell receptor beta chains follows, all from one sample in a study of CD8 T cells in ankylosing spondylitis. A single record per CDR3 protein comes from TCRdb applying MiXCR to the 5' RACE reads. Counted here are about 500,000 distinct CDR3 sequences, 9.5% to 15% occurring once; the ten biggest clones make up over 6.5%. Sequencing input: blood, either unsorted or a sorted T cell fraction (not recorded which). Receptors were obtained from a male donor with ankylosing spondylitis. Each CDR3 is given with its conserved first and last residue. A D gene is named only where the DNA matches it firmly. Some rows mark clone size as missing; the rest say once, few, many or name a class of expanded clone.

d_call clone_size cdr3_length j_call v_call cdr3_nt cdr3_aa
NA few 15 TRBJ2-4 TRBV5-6 TGTGCCAGCAGCTTGGGGCAACTCCGGGCGAACATTCAGTACTTC CASSLGQLRANIQYF
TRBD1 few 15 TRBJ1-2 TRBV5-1 TGCGCCAGCAGTAACCGGGACAGGGGCCCTCAAGGCTACACCTTC CASSNRDRGPQGYTF
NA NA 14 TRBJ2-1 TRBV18 TGTGCCAGCTCACGGGCCGGGAGTGAAAATGAGCAGTTCTTC CASSRAGSENEQFF
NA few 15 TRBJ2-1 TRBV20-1 TGCAGTGCTAGAGAAACAGGGCGCTCCTACAATGAGCAGTTCTTC CSARETGRSYNEQFF
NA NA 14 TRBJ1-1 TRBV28 TGTGCCAGCAGTTTGCCCTACAAGGGAACTGAAGCTTTCTTT CASSLPYKGTEAFF
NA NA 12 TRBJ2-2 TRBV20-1 TGCAGTGCTAGAAATGCGCCCGGGGAGCTGTTTTTT CSARNAPGELFF
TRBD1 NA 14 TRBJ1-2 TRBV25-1 TGTGCCAGCAGTGAATGGGGGACAGAAAGTGGCTACACCTTC CASSEWGTESGYTF
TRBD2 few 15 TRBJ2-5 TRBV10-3 TGTGCCATCAGTGACCGGACTAGCGTACAAGAGACCCAGTACTTC CAISDRTSVQETQYF
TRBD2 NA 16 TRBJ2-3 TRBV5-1 TGCGCCAGCAGTGTCAGCACGGGAGGGCCGAGAGATACGCAGTATTTT CASSVSTGGPRDTQYF
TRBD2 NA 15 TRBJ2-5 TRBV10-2 TGCGCCAGCAGTGACCCAGCGGGAGTAGGAGAGACCCAGTACTTC CASSDPAGVGETQYF
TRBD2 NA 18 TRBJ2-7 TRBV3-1 TGTGCCAGCAGCCAAGAAAGAGGGAGACTAGCGTTCGCCTACGAGCAGTACTTC CASSQERGRLAFAYEQYF
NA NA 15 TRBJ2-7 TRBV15 TGTGCCACCAAATCCTGGACGGGGAGCTCCTACGAGCAGTACTTC CATKSWTGSSYEQYF
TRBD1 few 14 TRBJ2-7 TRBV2 TGTGCCAGCAGTCTACAGGGGGCTTTCTACGAGCAGTACTTC CASSLQGAFYEQYF
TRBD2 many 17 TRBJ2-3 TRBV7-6 TGTGCCAGCAGCCGGACTAGCGGGATGCCTAGCACAGATACGCAGTATTTT CASSRTSGMPSTDTQYF
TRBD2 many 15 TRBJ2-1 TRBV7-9 TGTGCCAGCAGCCCGGGGCTAGCGGGGAGGAATGAGCAGTTCTTC CASSPGLAGRNEQFF
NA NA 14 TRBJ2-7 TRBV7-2 TGTGCCAGCAGCCCAAGGGCGGAATACTACGAGCAGTACTTC CASSPRAEYYEQYF
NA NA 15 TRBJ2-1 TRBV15 TGTGCCATCGGGTGGAACAGGGACATATACAATGAGCAGTTCTTC CAIGWNRDIYNEQFF
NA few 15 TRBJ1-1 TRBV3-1 TGTGCCAGCAGCCAAGGCCGCCTCTCGAACACTGAAGCTTTCTTT CASSQGRLSNTEAFF
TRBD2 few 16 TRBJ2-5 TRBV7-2 TGTGCCAGCAGCCTGCGGTTCGGGAGGGCTCCAGAGACCCAGTACTTC CASSLRFGRAPETQYF
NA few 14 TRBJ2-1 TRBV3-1 TGTGCCAGCAGCCAAGCGGCTAGCTTCAATGAGCAGTTCTTC CASSQAASFNEQFF
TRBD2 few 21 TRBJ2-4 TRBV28 TGTGCCAGCAGGGAGTTGGGGAGGGGGACTAGCCCTCTCCTAGCCAAAAACATTCAGTACTTC CASRELGRGTSPLLAKNIQYF
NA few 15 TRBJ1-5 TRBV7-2 TGTGCCAGCAGCTTAGAGCCCGGTCGATATCAGCCCCAGCATTTT CASSLEPGRYQPQHF
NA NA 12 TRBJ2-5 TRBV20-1 TGCAGTGCTATTAAAGGGGGGGAGACCCAGTACTTC CSAIKGGETQYF
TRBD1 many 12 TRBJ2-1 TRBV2 TGTGCCAGCACTGGGACAGACAATGAGCAGTTCTTC CASTGTDNEQFF
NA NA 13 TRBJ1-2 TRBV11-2 TGTGCCAGCAGCTTAGATCAAGCCGGGCCGGGGACCTTC CASSLDQAGPGTF
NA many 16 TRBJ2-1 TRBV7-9 TGTGCCAGCCAAAGGGCCGGGACCGATACTAGGAATGAGCAGTTCTTC CASQRAGTDTRNEQFF
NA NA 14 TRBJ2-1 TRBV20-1 TGCAGTGTCCCTCAAATCCGGGCTGCGTCTGAGCAGTTCTTC CSVPQIRAASEQFF
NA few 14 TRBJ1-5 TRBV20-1 TGCAGTGTTACCGGAGGGGGGGGGCCCCAGCCCCAGCATTTT CSVTGGGGPQPQHF
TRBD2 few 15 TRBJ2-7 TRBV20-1 TGCAGTGCTAGCGTACTAGCGTACGATTCCTACGAGCAGTACTTC CSASVLAYDSYEQYF
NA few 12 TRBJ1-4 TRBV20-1 TGCAGTGCTAGAGATAGTGGCGAAAAACTGTTTTTT CSARDSGEKLFF
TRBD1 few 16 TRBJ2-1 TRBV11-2 TGTGCCAGCAGCTTAGTGTTCCAGGGGGCATACAATGAGCAGTTCTTC CASSLVFQGAYNEQFF
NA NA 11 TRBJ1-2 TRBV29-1 TGCAGCGTTGACCTCCCGTATGGCTACACCTTC CSVDLPYGYTF
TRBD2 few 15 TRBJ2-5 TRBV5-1 TGCGCCAGCAGCCCCACCCTAGCGGCGGGGGAGACCCAGTACTTC CASSPTLAAGETQYF
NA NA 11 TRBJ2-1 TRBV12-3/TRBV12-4 TGTGCCACCGGAACGGCAGATGAGCAGTTCTTC CATGTADEQFF